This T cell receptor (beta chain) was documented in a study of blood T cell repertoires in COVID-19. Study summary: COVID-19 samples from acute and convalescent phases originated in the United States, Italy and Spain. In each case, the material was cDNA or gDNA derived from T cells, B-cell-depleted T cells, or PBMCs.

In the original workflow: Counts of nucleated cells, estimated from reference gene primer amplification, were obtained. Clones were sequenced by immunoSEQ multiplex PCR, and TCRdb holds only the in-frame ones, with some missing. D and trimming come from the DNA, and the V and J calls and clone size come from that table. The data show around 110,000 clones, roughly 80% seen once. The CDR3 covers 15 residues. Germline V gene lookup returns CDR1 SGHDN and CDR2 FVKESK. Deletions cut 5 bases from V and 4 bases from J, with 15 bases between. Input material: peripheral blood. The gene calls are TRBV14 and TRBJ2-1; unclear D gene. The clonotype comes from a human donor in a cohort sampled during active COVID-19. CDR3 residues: CASSNGERLYNEQFF. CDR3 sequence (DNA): TGTGCCAGCAGCAATGGAGAGCGCCTGTACAATGAGCAGTTCTTC. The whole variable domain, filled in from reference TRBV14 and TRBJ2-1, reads EAGVTQFPSHSVIEKGQTVTLRCDPISGHDNLYWYRRVMGKEIKFLLHFVKESKQDESGMPNNRFLAERTGGTYSTLKVQPAELEDSGVYFCASSNGERLYNEQFFGPGTRLTVL.